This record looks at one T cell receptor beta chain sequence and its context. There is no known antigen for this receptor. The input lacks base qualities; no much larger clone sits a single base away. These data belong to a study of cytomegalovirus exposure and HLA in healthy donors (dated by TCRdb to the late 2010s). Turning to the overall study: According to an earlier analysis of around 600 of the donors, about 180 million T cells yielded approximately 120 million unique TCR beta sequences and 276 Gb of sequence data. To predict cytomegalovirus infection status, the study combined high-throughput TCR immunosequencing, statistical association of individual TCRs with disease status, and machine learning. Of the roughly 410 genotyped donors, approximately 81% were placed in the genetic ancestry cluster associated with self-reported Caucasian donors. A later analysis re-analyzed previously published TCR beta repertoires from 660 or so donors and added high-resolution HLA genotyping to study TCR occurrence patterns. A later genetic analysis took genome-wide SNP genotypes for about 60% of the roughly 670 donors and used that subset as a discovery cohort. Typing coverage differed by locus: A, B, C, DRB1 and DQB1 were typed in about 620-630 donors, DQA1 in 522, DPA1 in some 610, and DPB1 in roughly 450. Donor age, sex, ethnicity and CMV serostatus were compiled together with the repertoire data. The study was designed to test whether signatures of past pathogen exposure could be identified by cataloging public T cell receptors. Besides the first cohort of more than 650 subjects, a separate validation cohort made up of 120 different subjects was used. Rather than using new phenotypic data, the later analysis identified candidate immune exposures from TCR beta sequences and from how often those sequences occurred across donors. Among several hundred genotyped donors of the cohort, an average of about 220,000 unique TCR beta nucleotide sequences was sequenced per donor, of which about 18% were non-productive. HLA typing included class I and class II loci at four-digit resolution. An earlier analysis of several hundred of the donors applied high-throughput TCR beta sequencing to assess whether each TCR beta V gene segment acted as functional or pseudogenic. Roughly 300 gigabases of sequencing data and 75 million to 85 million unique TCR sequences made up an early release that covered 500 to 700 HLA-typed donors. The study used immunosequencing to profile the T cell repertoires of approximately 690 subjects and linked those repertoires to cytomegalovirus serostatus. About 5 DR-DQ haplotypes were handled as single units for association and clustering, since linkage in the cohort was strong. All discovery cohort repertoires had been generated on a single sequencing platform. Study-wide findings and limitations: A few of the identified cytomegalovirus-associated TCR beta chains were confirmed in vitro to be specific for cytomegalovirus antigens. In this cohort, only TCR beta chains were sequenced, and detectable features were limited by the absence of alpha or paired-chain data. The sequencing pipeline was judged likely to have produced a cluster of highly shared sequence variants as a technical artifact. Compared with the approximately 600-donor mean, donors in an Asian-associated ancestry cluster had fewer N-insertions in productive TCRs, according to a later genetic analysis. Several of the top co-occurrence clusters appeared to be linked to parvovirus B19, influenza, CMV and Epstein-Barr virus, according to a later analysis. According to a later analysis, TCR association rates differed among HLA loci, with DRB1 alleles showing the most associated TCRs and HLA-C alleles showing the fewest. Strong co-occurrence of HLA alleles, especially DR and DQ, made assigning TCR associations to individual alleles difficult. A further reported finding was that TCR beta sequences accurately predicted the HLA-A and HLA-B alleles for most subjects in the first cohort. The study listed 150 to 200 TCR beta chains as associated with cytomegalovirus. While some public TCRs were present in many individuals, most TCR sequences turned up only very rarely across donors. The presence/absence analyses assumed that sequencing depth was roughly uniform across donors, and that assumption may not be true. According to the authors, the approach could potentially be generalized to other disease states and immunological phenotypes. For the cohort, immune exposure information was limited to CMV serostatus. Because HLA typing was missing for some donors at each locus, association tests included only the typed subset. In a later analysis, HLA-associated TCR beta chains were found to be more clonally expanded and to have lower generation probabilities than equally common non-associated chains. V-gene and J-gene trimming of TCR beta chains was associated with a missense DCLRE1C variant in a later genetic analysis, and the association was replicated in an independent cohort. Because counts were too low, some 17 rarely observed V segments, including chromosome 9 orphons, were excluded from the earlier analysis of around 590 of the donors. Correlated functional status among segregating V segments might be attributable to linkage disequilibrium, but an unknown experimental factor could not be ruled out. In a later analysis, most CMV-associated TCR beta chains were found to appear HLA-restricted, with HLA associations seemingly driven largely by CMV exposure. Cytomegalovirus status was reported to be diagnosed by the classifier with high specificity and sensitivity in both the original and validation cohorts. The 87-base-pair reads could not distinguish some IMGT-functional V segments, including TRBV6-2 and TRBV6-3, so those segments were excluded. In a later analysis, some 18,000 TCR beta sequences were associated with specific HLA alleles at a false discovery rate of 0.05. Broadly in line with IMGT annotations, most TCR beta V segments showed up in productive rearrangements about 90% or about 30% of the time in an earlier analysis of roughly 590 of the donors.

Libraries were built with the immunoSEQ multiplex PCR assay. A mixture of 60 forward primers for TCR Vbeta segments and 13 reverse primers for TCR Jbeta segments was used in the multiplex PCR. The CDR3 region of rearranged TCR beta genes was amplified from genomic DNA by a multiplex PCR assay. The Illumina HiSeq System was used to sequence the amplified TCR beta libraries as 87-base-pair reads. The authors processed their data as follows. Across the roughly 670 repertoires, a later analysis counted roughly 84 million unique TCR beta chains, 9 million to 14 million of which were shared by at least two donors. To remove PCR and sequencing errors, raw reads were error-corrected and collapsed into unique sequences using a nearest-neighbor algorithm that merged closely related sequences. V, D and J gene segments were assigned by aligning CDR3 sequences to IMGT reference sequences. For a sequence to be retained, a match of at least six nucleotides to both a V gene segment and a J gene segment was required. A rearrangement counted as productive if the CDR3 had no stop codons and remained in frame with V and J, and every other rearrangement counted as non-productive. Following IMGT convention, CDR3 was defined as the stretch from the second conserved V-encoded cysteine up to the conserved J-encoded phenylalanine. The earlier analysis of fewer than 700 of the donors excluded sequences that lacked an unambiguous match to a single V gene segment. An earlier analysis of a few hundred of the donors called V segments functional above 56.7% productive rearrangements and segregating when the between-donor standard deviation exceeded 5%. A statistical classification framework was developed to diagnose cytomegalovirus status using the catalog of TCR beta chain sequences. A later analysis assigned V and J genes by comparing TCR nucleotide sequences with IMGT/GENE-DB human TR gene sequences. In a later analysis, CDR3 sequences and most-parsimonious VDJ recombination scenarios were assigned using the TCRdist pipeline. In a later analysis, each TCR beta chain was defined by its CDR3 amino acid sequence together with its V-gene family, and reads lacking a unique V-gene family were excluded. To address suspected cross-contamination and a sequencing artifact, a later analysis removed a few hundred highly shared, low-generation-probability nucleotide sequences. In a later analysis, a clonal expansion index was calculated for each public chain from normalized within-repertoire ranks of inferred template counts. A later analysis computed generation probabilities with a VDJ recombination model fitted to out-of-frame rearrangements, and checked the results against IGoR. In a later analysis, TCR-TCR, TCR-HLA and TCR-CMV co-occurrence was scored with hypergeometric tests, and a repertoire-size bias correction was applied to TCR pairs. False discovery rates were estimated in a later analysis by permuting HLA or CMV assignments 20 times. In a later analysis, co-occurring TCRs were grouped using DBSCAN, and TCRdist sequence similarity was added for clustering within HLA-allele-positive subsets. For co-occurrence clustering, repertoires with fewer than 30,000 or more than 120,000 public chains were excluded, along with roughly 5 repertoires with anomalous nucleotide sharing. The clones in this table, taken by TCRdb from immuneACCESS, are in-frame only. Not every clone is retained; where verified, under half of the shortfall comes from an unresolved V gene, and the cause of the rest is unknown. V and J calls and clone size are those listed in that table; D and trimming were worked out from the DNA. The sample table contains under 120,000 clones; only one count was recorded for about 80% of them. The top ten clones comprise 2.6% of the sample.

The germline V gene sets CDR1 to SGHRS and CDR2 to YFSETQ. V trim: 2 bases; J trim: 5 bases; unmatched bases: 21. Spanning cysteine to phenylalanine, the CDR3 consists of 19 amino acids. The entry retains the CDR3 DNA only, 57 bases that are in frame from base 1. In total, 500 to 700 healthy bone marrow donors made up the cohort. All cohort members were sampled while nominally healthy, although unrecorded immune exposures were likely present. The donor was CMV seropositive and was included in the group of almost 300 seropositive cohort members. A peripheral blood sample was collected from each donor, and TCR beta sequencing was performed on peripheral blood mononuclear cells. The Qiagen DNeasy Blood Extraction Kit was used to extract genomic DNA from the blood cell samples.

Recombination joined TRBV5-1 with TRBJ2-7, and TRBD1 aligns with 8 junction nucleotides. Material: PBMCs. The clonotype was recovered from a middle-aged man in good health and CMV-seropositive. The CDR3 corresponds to CASSFTSGTGTFLRDEQYF. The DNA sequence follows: TGCGCCAGCAGCTTTACCTCCGGGACAGGCACCTTCTTAAGGGACGAGCAGTACTTC.